A selection of T cell receptor beta chains follows, all from one sample in a study of blood T cell repertoires in COVID-19. This table comes from immunoSEQ multiplex PCR, and its TCRdb copy is limited to in-frame clones, with some not included. The data show roughly 280,000 clones, about 85% seen once. What was sequenced was PBMCs or T cells enriched from blood (not recorded which). Receptor source: a woman aged 45-60 years who had recovered from COVID-19. CDR3s include the opening cysteine and the closing phenylalanine or tryptophan. Rows may omit the clone size; those that give it use once, few, many or a size class.

clone_size v_call cdr3_aa
. TRBV27 CASSLSASNEQFF
. TRBV27 CASSLSPSGLTDTQYF
. TRBV19 CASKDRGQGETQYF
once TRBV18 CASSPPSDPRGDEQYF
. TRBV4-3 CASSQGSGNSYNSPLHF
. TRBV2 CASRREETQYF
. TRBV5-1 CASSRGTENTEAFF
. TRBV27 CASRPGLAGRINEQFF
. TRBV7-8 CASSLKKAGGREYEQYF
. TRBV30 CAWTKSLNTDTQYF
. TRBV3-1/TRBV3-2 CASSHPQTYGYTF
. TRBV28 CASSGQGNSPLHF
. TRBV7-3 CASSLTTSGTSYEQYF
few TRBV6-2/TRBV6-3 CASSYDAVHTEAFF
. TRBV18 CASSPPGTSGVNEQFF
once TRBV7-8 CASSLVGGRNTEAFF
few TRBV7-2 CASSLAGGNQPQHF
. TRBV29-1 CSVEVSSGSSYNEQFF
once TRBV6-4 CASSDSGLAGGDTQYF
. TRBV7-2 CASSSQGRGNSPLHF
. TRBV7-2 CASSLGQGPQETQYF
. TRBV28 CASSPHREDQPQHF
. TRBV19 CATSMKQYYGYTF
. TRBV3-1/TRBV3-2 CASSGRTRQETQYF
. TRBV28 CASSGTGSTYEQYF
. TRBV2 CASSVGPGNTIYF
. TRBV18 CASSPGQEGYTF
. TRBV6-2/TRBV6-3 CASSSAGQGFYEQYF
once TRBV30 CAWSVSRSYGYTF
. TRBV25-1 CASSESTDTQYF
. TRBV18 CASSPWTGAGNTIYF
. TRBV6-5 CAAKQAGWGTGELFF
. TRBV19 CASSIEGSGEYNEQFF
. TRBV28 CASSLSPGGNFEQYF
. TRBV19 CASRSGLITDTQYF
once TRBV11-2 CASSLRGILAGGENNEQFF
. TRBV7-9 CASSLQPGSSYEQYF
. TRBV12-5 CASGLVLADRINEQFF
. TRBV7-2 CASSPSTSGTYNEQFF
. TRBV6-6 CASSKLAGAYLEFF
. TRBV7-2 CASSLVLAPYNEQFF
. TRBV9 CASSVTSGESNEKLFF
few TRBV11-2 CASSSSGTVAEAFF
. TRBV2 CASNIQGYEQYF
. TRBV6-2/TRBV6-3 CASSYPGLGKETQYF
. TRBV7-2 CASSFGVQNEQFF